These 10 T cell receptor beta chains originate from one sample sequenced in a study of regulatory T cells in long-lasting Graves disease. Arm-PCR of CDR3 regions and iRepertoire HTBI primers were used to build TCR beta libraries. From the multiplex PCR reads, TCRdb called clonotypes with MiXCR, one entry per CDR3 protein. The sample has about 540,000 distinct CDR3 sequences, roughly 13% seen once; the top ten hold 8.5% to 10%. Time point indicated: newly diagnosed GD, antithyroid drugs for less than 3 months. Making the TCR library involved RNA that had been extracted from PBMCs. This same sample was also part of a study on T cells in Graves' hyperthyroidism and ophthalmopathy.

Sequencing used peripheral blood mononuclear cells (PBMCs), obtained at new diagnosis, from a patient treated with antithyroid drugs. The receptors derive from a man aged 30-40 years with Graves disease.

The CDR3 spells CASSQGLAGATDTQYF. Here the CDR3 DNA reads TGTGCCAGTAGTCAAGGTCTAGCGGGAGCCACAGATACGCAGTATTTT. The J gene is TRBJ2-3, the V gene TRBV19; 10 bases map to TRBD2. The CDR3 consists of 16 residues. Trimming at V came to 5 bases and at J to 2 bases, leaving 7 bases not matched to a gene. In germline, CDR1 is LNHDA, CDR2 SQIVND (reference sequence).

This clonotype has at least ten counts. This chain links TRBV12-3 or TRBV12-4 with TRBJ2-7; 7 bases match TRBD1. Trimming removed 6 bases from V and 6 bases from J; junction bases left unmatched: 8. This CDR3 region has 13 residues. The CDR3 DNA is TGTGCCAGCAGCACCTCAGGGGGTAGCGAGCAGTACTTC. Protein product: CASSTSGGSEQYF.

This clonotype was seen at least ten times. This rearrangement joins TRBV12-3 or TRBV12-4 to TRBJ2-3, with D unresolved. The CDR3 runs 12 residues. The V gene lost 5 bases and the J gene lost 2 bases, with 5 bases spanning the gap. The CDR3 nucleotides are TGTGCCAGCAGTCCCGACACAGATACGCAGTATTTT. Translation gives CASSPDTDTQYF.

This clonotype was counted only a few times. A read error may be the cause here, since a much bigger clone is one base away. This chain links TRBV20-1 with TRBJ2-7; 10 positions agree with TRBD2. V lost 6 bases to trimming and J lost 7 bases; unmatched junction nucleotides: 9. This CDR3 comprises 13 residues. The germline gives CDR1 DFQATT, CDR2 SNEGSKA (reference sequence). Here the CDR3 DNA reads TGCAGTGCATCGGGACTAGCGTACAATGAGCAGTACTTC. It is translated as CSASGLAYNEQYF.

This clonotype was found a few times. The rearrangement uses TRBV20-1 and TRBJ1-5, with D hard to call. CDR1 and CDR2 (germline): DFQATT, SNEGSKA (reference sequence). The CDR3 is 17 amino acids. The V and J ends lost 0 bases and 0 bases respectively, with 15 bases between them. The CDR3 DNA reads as TGCAGTGCTAGAGATAAATCGGCCGGTTATAGCAATCAGCCCCAGCATTTT. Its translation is CSARDKSAGYSNQPQHF.

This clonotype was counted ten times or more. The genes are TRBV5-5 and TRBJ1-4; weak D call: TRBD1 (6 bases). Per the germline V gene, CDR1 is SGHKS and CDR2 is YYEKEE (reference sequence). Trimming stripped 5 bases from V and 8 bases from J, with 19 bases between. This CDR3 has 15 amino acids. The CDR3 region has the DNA TGTGCCAGCAGGATCACAGGGATTGGAGAGGAAAAACTGTTTTTT. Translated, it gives CASRITGIGEEKLFF.

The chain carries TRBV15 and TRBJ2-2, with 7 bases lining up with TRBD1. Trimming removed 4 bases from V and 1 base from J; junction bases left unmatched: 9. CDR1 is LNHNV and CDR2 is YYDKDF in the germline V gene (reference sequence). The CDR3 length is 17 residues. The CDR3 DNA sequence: TGTGCCACCAGCAAAGTCCCCGGGACAGAGAACACCGGGGAGCTGTTTTTT. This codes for CATSKVPGTENTGELFF.

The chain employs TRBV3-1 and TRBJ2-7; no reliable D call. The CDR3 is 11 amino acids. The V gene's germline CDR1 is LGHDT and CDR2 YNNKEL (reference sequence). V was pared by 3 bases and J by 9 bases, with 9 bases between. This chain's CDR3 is CASSQSGWQYF. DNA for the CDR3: TGTGCCAGCAGCCAGAGTGGTTGGCAGTACTTC.

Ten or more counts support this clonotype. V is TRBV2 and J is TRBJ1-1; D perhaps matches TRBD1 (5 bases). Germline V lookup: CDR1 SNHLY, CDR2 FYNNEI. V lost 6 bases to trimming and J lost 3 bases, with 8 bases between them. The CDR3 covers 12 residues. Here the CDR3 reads CASSLRDTEAFF. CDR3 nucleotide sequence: TGTGCCAGCAGCCTCAGGGACACTGAAGCTTTCTTT.

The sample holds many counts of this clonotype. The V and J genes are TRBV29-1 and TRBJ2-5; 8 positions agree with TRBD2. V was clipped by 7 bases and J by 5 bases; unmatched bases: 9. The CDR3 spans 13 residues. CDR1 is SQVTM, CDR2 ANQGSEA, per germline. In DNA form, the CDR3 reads TGCAGCGGGTCCGGGAGGGCCGTGGAGACCCAGTACTTC. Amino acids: CSGSGRAVETQYF.